These 6 T cell receptor beta chains were all obtained from the same sample, sequenced in a study of T cells after yellow fever vaccination (dated by TCRdb to between 2019 and 2020). Libraries were prepared through 5' RACE. TCRdb records Illumina HiSeq 2500 as the sequencer. The raw public reads went through TCRdb reprocessing: fastp at Q25, MiXCR clone calling, in-frame beta chains kept. All rows with the same CDR3 protein become a single entry with the most common DNA and genes. Within this sample are a few hundred thousand distinct CDR3 sequences, with about 7% of them counted one time only. The ten largest account for approximately 0.85% of the sample. The treatment or condition label of this sample denotes: live attenuated yellow fever vaccine strain. Material: CD4+ T cells sorted from PBMCs, obtained 15 days after the yellow fever booster vaccination. The receptors derive from a young man who received the YFV17D yellow fever vaccine.

This clonotype was seen many times. V gene TRBV11-1 combines with J gene TRBJ2-1, with D maybe TRBD1 (6 bases). The ends were cut back, 3 bases at V and 15 bases at J, with 21 bases in the middle. The CDR3 loop spans 14 amino acids. Germline CDR1 SGHAT, CDR2 FQDESV (reference sequence). The CDR3 sequence is CASSFFGPGQPMFF. The CDR3 nucleotides are TGTGCCAGCAGCTTTTTCGGCCCAGGACAGCCCATGTTCTTC.

This clonotype appeared a few times. The chain employs TRBV4-2 and TRBJ2-4; weak D call: TRBD1 (6 bases). Trimming cost V 2 bases and J 2 bases, with 13 bases left between them. Germline-derived CDR1 and CDR2 are LGHNA and YNFKEQ. The CDR3 is 16 residues long. The CDR3 nucleotides read TGTGCCAGCAGCCAACGGGCAGGGGTCACCAAAAACATTCAGTACTTC. This codes for CASSQRAGVTKNIQYF.

The chain combines TRBV7-2 with TRBJ2-4; 9 positions agree with TRBD2. CDR1 and CDR2 (germline): SGHTA, FQGNSA. This CDR3 spans 15 amino acids. Germline trimming cut 1 base from V and 5 bases from J; bases unmatched to any gene: 3. CDR3 loop: CASSLGGRAQNIQYF. CDR3 bases: TGTGCCAGCAGCTTAGGCGGGAGGGCCCAAAACATTCAGTACTTC.

This clonotype was counted ten times or more. V and J are TRBV5-1 and TRBJ2-7, with 10 nucleotides matching TRBD2. The length of the CDR3 is 14 residues. V gave up 4 bases and J gave up 7 bases; unmatched junction bases: 8. CDR1 and CDR2 from the germline V gene are SGHRS and YFSETQ. The CDR3 sequence is CASSRTSGPIEQYF. The CDR3 DNA reads TGCGCCAGCAGCCGGACTAGCGGACCTATTGAGCAGTACTTC.

This clonotype was observed at least ten times. The chain has TRBV20-1 and TRBJ2-2, with no clear D. Trimming took 6 bases from V and 9 from J, leaving 11 bases between them. CDR3 length: 11 amino acids. Looked up from germline, CDR1 is DFQATT and CDR2 is SNEGSKA (reference sequence). The CDR3 DNA reads TGCAGTGCGAAAAAAGGCTGGGAGCTGTTTTTT. Translating gives CSAKKGWELFF.

This clonotype was counted only a few times. The chain couples TRBV6-2 or TRBV6-3 to TRBJ2-6; D is uncertain. CDR1 is MNHEY, CDR2 SVGEGT, per germline. CDR3 length: 15 amino acids. V dropped 6 bases and J dropped 0 bases, with 9 bases sitting between them. DNA of the CDR3: TGTGCCAGCAGCGACGAGAGCTCTGGGGCCAACGTCCTGACTTTC. Translation: CASSDESSGANVLTF.